Listed below are T cell receptor beta chains from one sample, sequenced in a study of cytomegalovirus exposure and HLA in healthy donors. Only in-frame clones appear in the TCRdb table, and some are missing; sequencing was by immunoSEQ multiplex PCR. The sample carries roughly 160,000 clones, around 80% recorded once. The sequenced sample was PBMCs. The receptors shown here come from a male donor in good health and CMV-seronegative. CDR3s include the opening cysteine and the closing phenylalanine or tryptophan. A D gene is named only where the DNA matches it firmly. Some rows mark clone size as missing; the rest say once, few, many or name a class of expanded clone.

>TRBD1|-|TRBJ2-1|TRBV5-1
TGCGCCAGCAGCTTGGCCCCATTGGGACAGGGTCACAATGAGCAGTTCTTC
CASSLAPLGQGHNEQFF
>TRBD2|-|TRBJ2-1|TRBV7-9
TGTGCCAGCAGCCACACTAGCGGGAGGACGGATGAGCAGTTCTTC
CASSHTSGRTDEQFF
>-|-|TRBJ1-2|TRBV19
TGTGCCAGTAGTATAGATCCGGGACACCTCTATGGCTACACCTTC
CASSIDPGHLYGYTF
>-|-|TRBJ2-3|TRBV7-6
TGTGCCAGCAGCTTAGAAACCAGAAACACAGATACGCAGTATTTT
CASSLETRNTDTQYF
>-|-|TRBJ1-5|TRBV6-5
TGTGCCAGCAGAAGCGGAGGGAGCAATCAGCCCCAGCATTTT
CASRSGGSNQPQHF
>TRBD1|-|TRBJ2-3|TRBV28
TGTGCCAGCAGTTTGTCTGACAGGGAAACAGATACGCAGTATTTT
CASSLSDRETDTQYF
>-|-|TRBJ2-5|TRBV29-1
TGCAGCGGGGGGGGCATCCAAGAGACCCAGTACTTC
CSGGGIQETQYF
>-|once|TRBJ1-1|TRBV19
TGTGCCAGTAGTCTCGCGGGGGGGGAGACTGAAGCTTTCTTT
CASSLAGGETEAFF
>TRBD2|once|TRBJ2-3|TRBV7-6
TGTGCCAGCAGCTTAGTGTCACCGGGACTAGCAGTAGGCACAGATACGCAGTATTTT
CASSLVSPGLAVGTDTQYF
>-|-|TRBJ1-4|TRBV7-6
TGTGCCAGCGTCGGGAACGAAGAAAAACTGTTTTTT
CASVGNEEKLFF
>-|-|TRBJ1-2|TRBV7-6
TGTGCCAGCAGCTCCGCGGAAAACTATGGCTACACCTTC
CASSSAENYGYTF
>-|-|TRBJ2-7|TRBV10-3
TGTGCCATCAGTGAGTCGCCCATGAGCTCCTACGAGCAGTACTTC
CAISESPMSSYEQYF
>-|-|TRBJ1-5|TRBV6-1
TGTGCCAGCAGTGGGGTAACAGGGAACGTTCTTCAGCCCCAGCATTTT
CASSGVTGNVLQPQHF
>-|-|TRBJ2-7|TRBV6-1
TGTGCCAGCAGTGACGCGTGGTCGTATAAGGACAGCTACGAGCAGTACTTC
CASSDAWSYKDSYEQYF
>TRBD1|once|TRBJ2-7|TRBV7-9
TGTGCCAGCAGCTCTGCCACGGGACAGGGGTCTTACGAGCAGTACTTC
CASSSATGQGSYEQYF
>-|-|TRBJ2-7|TRBV7-2
TGTGCCAGCAGCCCTGGGCGATACGAGCAGTACTTC
CASSPGRYEQYF
>TRBD1|-|TRBJ1-5|TRBV18
TGTGCCAGCTCACTGGGAGACAGGGACGGTCAGCCCCAGCATTTT
CASSLGDRDGQPQHF
>TRBD2|-|TRBJ2-7|TRBV2
TGTGCCAGCGTAACTAGCGCCAAAAGCTCCTACGAGCAGTACTTC
CASVTSAKSSYEQYF
>TRBD2|-|TRBJ2-5|TRBV7-2
TGTGCCAGCAGCTTGACCTGGGGAGGGCAAGAGACCCAGTACTTC
CASSLTWGGQETQYF
>-|-|TRBJ2-2|TRBV7-6
TGTGCCAGCAGCCTAACAGGATACACCGGGGAGCTGTTTTTT
CASSLTGYTGELFF
>-|-|TRBJ2-5|TRBV27
TGTGCCAGCAGTCGAACGGGTTTTCAAGAGACCCAGTACTTC
CASSRTGFQETQYF
>TRBD2|-|TRBJ2-3|TRBV9
TGTGCCAGCAGCCTTGGGACTAGCGGAGATACGCAGTATTTT
CASSLGTSGDTQYF
>TRBD1|-|TRBJ2-2|TRBV7-8
TGTGCCAGCAGCTTCCGGGACAGGGCGAACACCGGGGAGCTGTTTTTT
CASSFRDRANTGELFF
>TRBD1|-|TRBJ2-3|TRBV19
TGTGCCAGTAGCCCGGACAGGGGGCGGGCAGATACGCAGTATTTT
CASSPDRGRADTQYF
>TRBD2|once|TRBJ2-7|TRBV7-2
TGTGCCAGCAGCCCTGGAGCGGGAGCCTACGAGCAGTACTTC
CASSPGAGAYEQYF
>TRBD1|-|TRBJ1-2|TRBV7-9
TGTGCCAGCAGCACCGCCCGGGACAGTAATGGCTACACCTTC
CASSTARDSNGYTF